This record covers a single T cell receptor beta chain. This sample was included in a study of control samples from healthy donors and cancer patients. TCRdb's table, derived via immunoSEQ multiplex PCR, lists solely in-frame clones and lacks some. The table shows 150,000 to 200,000 clones, with almost 90% occurring only once. The germline CDR1 and CDR2 sequences are LNHDA and SQIVND (reference sequence). The CDR3 runs 18 residues. The V end was cut by 8 bases, the J end by 4 bases, with 27 bases between. The source of this sequence is a woman in her forties or fifties in good health. Sequencing was done on a sample of blood. The V and J genes are TRBV19 and TRBJ1-3, with D maybe TRBD1 (6 bases). CDR3 amino acids: CASEPLNFVSGAGNTIYF. For the CDR3, the DNA is TGTGCCAGTGAACCTCTTAATTTCGTCTCAGGGGCCGGAAACACCATATATTTT.